This TCR beta chain was captured by sequencing in a study of T cell repertoires in cytomegalovirus infection. Study details: TCR beta signatures that were public indicated CMV infection and matching HLA type. Study-wide points: CMV-specific TCR beta clonotypes restricted by HLA-C were the ones dominating the ex vivo response.

Trimming removed 3 bases from V and 4 bases from J; junction bases left unmatched: 3. Germline CDR1 is DFQATT and CDR2 is SNEGSKA (reference sequence). This CDR3 has 14 amino acids. This clonotype has only a few counts. Its specificity is not known. TCRdb passed the reads through MiXCR, listing each CDR3 protein once. Found here are 740,000 or so distinct CDR3 sequences, 35% of them singletons; the top ten hold under 3.5%. The clonotype originates from a human donor in good health (CMV status not recorded). Some clones in this sample may be carry-over from other donors' samples. The source material was PBMCs. The chain uses TRBV20-1 and TRBJ2-2, with 9 bases identical to TRBD2. CDR3 sequence: CSARLAGPTGELFF. The CDR3 coding sequence is TGCAGTGCTAGGCTAGCGGGACCCACCGGGGAGCTGTTTTTT.